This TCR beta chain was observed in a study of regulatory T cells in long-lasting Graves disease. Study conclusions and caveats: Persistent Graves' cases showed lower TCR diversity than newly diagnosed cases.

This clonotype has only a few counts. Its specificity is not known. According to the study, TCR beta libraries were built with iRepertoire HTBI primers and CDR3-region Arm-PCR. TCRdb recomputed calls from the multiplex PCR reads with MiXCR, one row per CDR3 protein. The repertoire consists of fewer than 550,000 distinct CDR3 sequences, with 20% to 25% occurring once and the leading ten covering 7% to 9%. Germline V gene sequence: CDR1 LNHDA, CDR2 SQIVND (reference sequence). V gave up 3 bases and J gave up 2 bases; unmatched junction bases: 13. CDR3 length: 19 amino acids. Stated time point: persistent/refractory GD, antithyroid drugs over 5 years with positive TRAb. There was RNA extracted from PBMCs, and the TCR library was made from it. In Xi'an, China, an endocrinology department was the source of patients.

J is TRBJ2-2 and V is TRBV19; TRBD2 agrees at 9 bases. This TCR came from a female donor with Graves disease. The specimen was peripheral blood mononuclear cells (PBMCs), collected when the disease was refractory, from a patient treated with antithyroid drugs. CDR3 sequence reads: CASSILPGSLAGNTGELFF. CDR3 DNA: TGTGCCAGTAGTATCCTGCCAGGGTCGCTAGCGGGAAACACCGGGGAGCTGTTTTTT.